This record covers a single T cell receptor beta chain. Its antigen is unknown. No clone much larger than this one lies a single base away; base qualities are absent. CDR3 length: 18 amino acids, cysteine to phenylalanine. Only CDR3 DNA remains: 54 bases, in frame from the first base. Taken from the germline V gene, the CDR1 and CDR2 loops are MDHEN and SYDVKM. Here V drops 2 bases and J drops 2 bases, and the junction holds 10 bases not matched to any gene. Each PCR received spiked-in synthetic TCR analog templates so that absolute template abundance could be estimated from read counts. TCRbeta CDR3 regions were amplified from genomic DNA with bias-controlled V and J gene primers using the immunoSEQ assay. Sequencing of rearranged TCRbeta segments was performed at approximately 20X coverage. On the study's bioinformatics: Sequencing errors were corrected by clustering, and CDR3s were annotated against IMGT so that V, D and J genes could be assigned. Only productive TCRbeta rearrangements were used in downstream analyses, excluding out-of-frame or stop-codon sequences. To compute clonality, Shannon entropy was normalized by the log of the number of unique productive sequences and then subtracted from one. Fisher's exact test with Benjamini-Hochberg correction, at a threshold of adjusted p below 0.01, was used to find clones that differed between time points or between blood and tumor. As stored in TCRdb, this immuneACCESS dataset retains in-frame rearrangements with V and J assigned. A fraction of the clones does not appear; measured against another copy, unresolved V genes explain less than half of the discrepancy, and the remainder lacks a known reason. That table furnishes V, J and clone size, whereas the DNA furnished D and trimming. This sample comprises about 45,000 clones, more than 75% of them detected only once. The top ten clones comprise roughly 13% of the sample.

This specimen's time point label, interpreted: peripheral blood 6 weeks after treatment start. The cohort comprised around 31 patients with locally advanced or metastatic urothelial carcinoma treated at Memorial Sloan Kettering on a trial protocol. Peripheral blood mononuclear cells were collected from each patient pretreatment and during treatment, giving between 1 and 8 total time points per patient. The Qiagen DNeasy Blood extraction kit was used to purify genomic DNA from total PBMCs and tumor samples. PBMCs were collected pretreatment and during treatment and were isolated and stored as previously described. The data are from a study of PD-L1 blockade in urothelial cancer (dated by TCRdb to about 2017). Notes on the research overall: All patients started therapy around 2014 and received atezolizumab 1,200 mg intravenously every 3 weeks. About 90% of the 29 patients were males with bladder-origin urothelial cancer, and about 65% of the roughly 30 reported a prior smoking history. An ECOG performance status of 0 or 1 was recorded for the patients, and 0 to 3 prior chemotherapy regimens had been received by the patients. Blood samples were analyzed at two time points: 3 weeks after treatment start (second dose) and 6 weeks after treatment start. Blood samples gave a median of around 140,000 T cells and tens of thousands of unique TCRs, with a median clonality of roughly 0.08. Somatic, immune and clinical correlates of response to PD-L1 blockade with atezolizumab in urothelial cancer were the focus of an exploratory multi-omic analysis. Pretreatment tumor samples, along with matched peripheral blood serially collected before and after atezolizumab treatment, were subjected to TCR sequencing. Durable clinical benefit was defined as a progression-free survival longer than 6 months, and TCR features were additionally tested against progression-free survival and overall survival. In the same patients, pretreatment tumors underwent whole exome sequencing and RNA sequencing in addition to TCR sequencing. Durable clinical benefit was achieved by nine patients but not by the remaining 20. Some 29 patients had pretreatment blood TCR-seq, about 24 had at least one posttreatment blood collection, and about 24 had tumor TCR-seq. Here is what the overall study found, with its caveats: Improved progression-free and overall survival was associated with having pretreatment peripheral blood TCR clonality below the median. Patients with durable benefit showed greater expansion of tumor-associated TCR clones in peripheral blood 3 weeks after starting treatment (n = 22, p = 0.022). Because the sample size was small (n ≈ 27) and many of the analyses were exploratory, the results are meant to be hypothesis-generating.

The chain couples TRBV28 to TRBJ1-3; a stretch of 9 junction bases matches TRBD1. The TCR originated in a man aged 60-69 years with urothelial cancer. Here the sequenced sample was PBMCs, taken around atezolizumab (anti-PD-L1) treatment. At the DNA level, the sequence is TGTGCCAGCAGTTTAGCCGGGACAGGGAGTTATCCTGGAAACACCATATATTTT. This sequence encodes CASSLAGTGSYPGNTIYF.